What follows describes a single TCR beta chain. Negative isolation yielded the CD8+ and CD4+ T cells, while FACS enriched the TEMRA cells. The data were obtained in a study of CD8 T cells in Susac syndrome. The RNA input was about 0.5 to 1 ug, and it was reverse transcribed with random hexamers. An immunoSEQ multiplex PCR amplified TCR beta CDR3 over 54 Vbeta and 13 Jbeta. From the immunoSEQ multiplex PCR reads, TCRdb called clonotypes with MiXCR, one entry per CDR3 protein. The data contain 200,000 to 250,000 distinct CDR3 sequences, 95% of them singletons. The receptor's source is a human donor with multiple sclerosis. Sequencing used CD4+ T cells from PBMCs.

The CDR3, as DNA: TGTGCCAGCATTAGGCTGGGGGCGCGGGACACCGGGGAGCTGTTTTTT. Amino acids: CASIRLGARDTGELFF. The J gene is TRBJ2-2, the V gene TRBV19; a possible D gene is TRBD1 (6 bases). This CDR3 comprises 16 residues. The V gene lost 9 bases and the J gene lost 3 bases, with 20 bases spanning the gap. Germline loops: CDR1 LNHDA, CDR2 SQIVND (reference sequence).